These 7 T cell receptor beta chains came from one sample sequenced in a study of Graves' ophthalmopathy and Graves' hyperthyroidism. The TCR beta CDR3 regions underwent amplification from RNA transcripts. HTBI-primed first-round RT-PCR preceded second-round multiplex PCR. TCRdb redid the calling of the multiplex PCR reads with MiXCR, one entry per CDR3 protein. This table has more than 1,000,000 distinct CDR3 sequences, about two fifths appearing once. Material for sequencing was peripheral blood or thyroid tissue (not recorded which). The receptor source for this set is an adult man with Graves' hyperthyroidism.

This clonotype was counted a few times. The rearrangement links TRBV20-1 to TRBJ2-7; possibly TRBD1 or TRBD2 for D (6 bases each). From germline, CDR1 is DFQATT and CDR2 SNEGSKA (reference sequence). This CDR3 comprises 16 residues. V lost 0 bases and J 1 base, leaving 16 bases between the germline ends. For the CDR3, the DNA is TGCAGTGCTAGAGATATAGCGGCAGGGGCATCCTACGAGCAGTACTTC. Translating it yields CSARDIAAGASYEQYF.

The chain carries TRBV9 and TRBJ1-4, with D possibly TRBD1 on 6 matching bases. Looked up from germline, CDR1 is SGDLS and CDR2 is YYNGEE. The CDR3 length is 13 residues. Trimming removed 4 bases from V and 6 bases from J, with 10 bases in between. The CDR3 DNA follows: TGTGCCAGCAGCTCTGCAGGGGATGAAAAACTGTTTTTT. Translated: CASSSAGDEKLFF. The full variable domain, its missing parts supplied by reference TRBV9 and TRBJ1-4, is DSGVTQTPKHLITATGQRVTLRCSPRSGDLSVYWYQQSLDQGLQFLIQYYNGEERAKGNILERFSAQQFPDLHSELNLSSLELGDSALYFCASSSAGDEKLFFGSGTQLSVL.

Concerning this clonotype itself: A much larger clonotype is one base distant, so this may be a read error. This chain joins TRBV7-3 and TRBJ1-2; tentatively, D is TRBD1 (5 bases). This CDR3 has 16 residues. V lost 5 bases to trimming and J lost 5 bases, with 21 bases between them. Per the germline V gene, CDR1 is SGHTA and CDR2 is FQGTGA. The CDR3 nucleotides are TGTGCCAGCAGCGCAGTAGGGGCAGGGCTAGGGTATGGCTACACCTTC. Translation gives CASSAVGAGLGYGYTF.

This CDR3 reads CASSSRFRDRGTEAFF. The CDR3 DNA reads as TGTGCCAGCAGCTCACGGTTCCGGGACAGGGGAACTGAAGCTTTCTTT. The genes are TRBV13 and TRBJ1-1; 10 bases match TRBD1. V dropped 4 bases and J dropped 5; count of bases not matched to a gene: 10. CDR1 is PRHDT, CDR2 FYEKMQ, per germline (reference sequence). The CDR3 length is 16 residues.

The chain couples TRBV7-6 to TRBJ2-5; 7 bases fit TRBD1. In germline, CDR1 is SGHVS, CDR2 FNYEAQ. This CDR3 spans 15 amino acids. The V and J ends lost 3 bases and 2 bases, in that order; junction bases with no gene match: 6. CDR3: CASSFLSGQQETQYF. The CDR3 DNA follows: TGTGCCAGCAGCTTCTTATCGGGACAGCAAGAGACCCAGTACTTC. Together with reference TRBV7-6 and TRBJ2-5, the CDR3 gives the full variable domain: GAGVSQSPRYKVTKRGQDVALRCDPISGHVSLYWYRQALGQGPEFLTYFNYEAQQDKSGLPNDRFSAERPEGSISTLTIQRTEQRDSAMYRCASSFLSGQQETQYFGPGTRLLVL.

V and J are TRBV7-6 and TRBJ1-2; D is uncertain. The CDR3 extends over 16 amino acids. CDR1 is SGHVS, CDR2 FNYEAQ, per germline. The V end was cut by 4 bases, the J end by 5 bases, with 20 bases between. CDR3 loop: CASSSPFGVSGYGYTF. CDR3 nucleotide sequence: TGTGCCAGCAGCTCGCCCTTCGGGGTCTCTGGGTATGGCTACACCTTC.

This clonotype showed up many times. The chain uses TRBV7-8 and TRBJ1-6, with D hard to call. V was trimmed by 0 bases and J by 6 bases, leaving 12 bases between them. CDR1 SGHVS and CDR2 FQNEAQ come from the germline V gene. This CDR3 is 16 amino acids long. The DNA of the CDR3 is TGTGCCAGCAGCTTAGCGATTGGACGGACTAATTCACCCCTCCACTTT. This gives the protein CASSLAIGRTNSPLHF.